This entry lists 31 T cell receptor beta chains sequenced from one sample in a study of blood T cell repertoires in COVID-19. TCRdb keeps only in-frame clones here, not all; method: immunoSEQ multiplex PCR. This table has 130,000 to 150,000 clones, 65% to 80% appearing once. The sample was peripheral blood. The origin of the receptors is an elderly man with acute or convalescent COVID-19.

The chain is built from TRBV7-2 and TRBJ2-1; 7 bases are shared with TRBD2. Losses at the gene ends were 5 bases for V and 9 bases for J; bases not matched to a gene: 22. The CDR3 has 18 residues. Germline V gives CDR1 SGHTA, CDR2 FQGNSA. The CDR3 loop reads CASSQPRGGGITPPEQFF. CDR3 sequence (DNA): TGTGCCAGCAGCCAACCCCGCGGCGGGGGAATCACCCCACCTGAGCAGTTCTTC.

The rearrangement links TRBV3-1 (or the pseudogene TRBV3-2) to TRBJ2-2, with D possibly being TRBD1 (5 bases). The CDR3 loop spans 12 amino acids. The V gene lost 7 bases and the J gene lost 6 bases, with 9 bases spanning the gap. Germline V CDR1 and CDR2: LGHDT, YNNKEL (reference sequence). CDR3 DNA: TGTGCCAGCACCGAAGGGGCCGGGGAGCTGTTTTTT. This encodes CASTEGAGELFF.

The chain carries TRBV2 and TRBJ1-1; TRBD1 might be the D (5 bases). This CDR3 comprises 17 residues. V was clipped by 4 bases and J by 4 bases, with 22 bases between them. Germline-derived CDR1 and CDR2 are SNHLY and FYNNEI. CDR3 sequence (DNA): TGTGCCAGCAGTGGCCGAGAGGGAACCCTCGGGGGCACTGAAGCTTTCTTT. Translated, it gives CASSGREGTLGGTEAFF.

This rearrangement joins TRBV5-4 to TRBJ2-2; weak D call: TRBD2 (5 bases). The CDR3 has 14 residues. From germline, CDR1 is SGHNT and CDR2 YYREEE (reference sequence). The germline V and J ends were trimmed by 3 bases and 7 bases, with 13 bases remaining between them. For the CDR3, the DNA is TGTGCCAGCAGCTCAGCGAGCGGTAGCGGGGAGCTGTTTTTT. This sequence encodes CASSSASGSGELFF. Together with reference TRBV5-4 and TRBJ2-2, the CDR3 gives the full variable domain: ETGVTQSPTHLIKTRGQQVTLRCSSQSGHNTVSWYQQALGQGPQFIFQYYREEENGRGNFPPRFSGLQFPNYSSELNVNALELDDSALYLCASSSASGSGELFFGEGSRLTVL.

The chain has TRBV21-1 and TRBJ2-7; the D call TRBD2 from the table was never checked on the DNA. TRBV21-1 counts as a pseudogene. The CDR3 contains 15 residues. CDR3 sequence reads: CASSKLAGGQYEQYF. The DNA of the CDR3 is TGTGCCAGCAGCAAACTAGCGGGGGGGCAATACGAGCAGTACTTC.

V and J are TRBV5-5 and TRBJ1-6; D is undetermined. V was shortened by 5 bases and J by 5 bases, with 11 bases between the two germline ends. The CDR3 consists of 14 residues. Germline V gene lookup returns CDR1 SGHKS and CDR2 YYEKEE (reference sequence). The CDR3, as DNA: TGTGCCAGCAGGGTAACGGGGAATAATTCACCCCTCCACTTT. Amino acid sequence: CASRVTGNNSPLHF.

Only a few counts were recorded for this clone. The chain joins TRBV7-2 to TRBJ1-6; TRBD1 agrees at 7 bases. This CDR3 comprises 15 residues. Germline loops: CDR1 SGHTA, CDR2 FQGNSA. The V segment lost 5 bases and the J segment 10 bases; nucleotides outside the gene matches: 11. The CDR3 sequence: CASSQTGTDGSPLHF. In nucleotides, the CDR3 is TGTGCCAGCAGCCAAACCGGGACAGACGGGTCACCCCTCCACTTT. Full variable domain (missing parts from reference TRBV7-2 and TRBJ1-6): GAGVSQSPSNKVTEKGKDVELRCDPISGHTALYWYRQSLGQGLEFLIYFQGNSAPDKSGLPSDRFSAERTGGSVSTLTIQRTQQEDSAVYLCASSQTGTDGSPLHFGNGTRLTVT.

The V call is TRBV7-2, the J call TRBJ2-5, with D possibly TRBD2 on 7 matching bases. Germline V gives CDR1 SGHTA, CDR2 FQGNSA. CDR3 length: 14 residues. V lost 8 bases, J lost 5 bases, and 18 bases lay in between. CDR3: CASGEGGSQETQYF. CDR3 bases: TGTGCCAGCGGGGAGGGGGGATCCCAGGAGACCCAGTACTTC.

The chain links TRBV6-2 or TRBV6-3 to TRBJ2-1, with 8 bases matching TRBD2. Germline lookup yields CDR1 MNHEY and CDR2 SVGEGT. Losses at the gene ends were 6 bases for V and 5 bases for J; bases not matched to a gene: 9. This CDR3 spans 15 amino acids. The DNA of the CDR3 is TGTGCCAGCAGCCGGAAGCGGGGGATAAACAATGAGCAGTTCTTC. Its protein product is CASSRKRGINNEQFF.

This sequence joins TRBV27 and TRBJ2-7; the D gene is possibly TRBD1 (6 bases). With 6 bases removed from V and 1 base from J, the gap between germline ends came to 7 bases. This CDR3 region has 12 residues. Germline V gives CDR1 MNHEY, CDR2 SMNVEV (reference sequence). The CDR3 DNA sequence: TGTGCCAGCAGGGACAGTTCCTACGAGCAGTACTTC. This sequence encodes CASRDSSYEQYF.

The chain combines TRBV4-1 with TRBJ2-5, with TRBD1 as a possible D gene (6 bases). CDR1 is MGHRA and CDR2 is YSYEKL in the germline V gene. Trimming took 2 bases from V and 2 from J, leaving 9 bases between them. The CDR3 length is 14 residues. CDR3 loop: CASSQNGQQETQYF. CDR3 nucleotide sequence: TGCGCCAGCAGCCAAAACGGACAGCAAGAGACCCAGTACTTC.

This rearrangement joins TRBV19 to TRBJ1-1, with D hard to call. CDR3 length: 13 amino acids. Germline V gives CDR1 LNHDA, CDR2 SQIVND (reference sequence). Between the trimmed V and J ends, which lost 6 bases and 5 bases, there was a span of 13 bases. Here the CDR3 DNA reads TGTGCCAGTAGCGTTTTTACTCGGACTGAAGCTTTCTTT. Protein sequence: CASSVFTRTEAFF.

The chain links TRBV5-1 to TRBJ1-2; 8 bases line up with TRBD1. The ends lost 4 bases at V and 7 bases at J; junction bases unmatched: 9. This CDR3 is built from 14 residues. Germline V gene lookup returns CDR1 SGHRS and CDR2 YFSETQ. The CDR3 spells CASSRTPGTGGYTF. The DNA of the CDR3 is TGCGCCAGCAGCCGAACCCCAGGGACAGGTGGCTACACCTTC.

The rearrangement uses TRBV2 and TRBJ2-3; possibly TRBD2 for D (6 bases). Germline-derived CDR1 and CDR2 are SNHLY and FYNNEI. CDR3 length equals 15 residues. The germline V and J ends were trimmed by 7 bases and 0 bases, with 14 bases remaining between them. The CDR3 nucleotides are TGTGCCAGCACCCCTTCCGGGGGAAGCACAGATACGCAGTATTTT. Encoded protein: CASTPSGGSTDTQYF.

The chain uses TRBV15 and TRBJ1-2, with D possibly matching TRBD1 (6 bases). The CDR3 extends over 14 amino acids. CDR1 LNHNV and CDR2 YYDKDF come from the germline V gene (reference sequence). V lost 1 base and J 4 bases, leaving 10 bases between the germline ends. CDR3 residues: CATSRGTGPYGYTF. The CDR3, as DNA: TGTGCCACCAGCAGAGGCACAGGGCCCTATGGCTACACCTTC.

V gene TRBV28 combines with J gene TRBJ2-5, with 9 nucleotides matching TRBD2. Looked up from germline, CDR1 is MDHEN and CDR2 is SYDVKM. V was pared by 5 bases and J by 0 bases, with 4 bases of the junction left unmatched. The CDR3 extends over 15 amino acids. The CDR3: CASSGQRGDQETQYF. The CDR3 DNA reads as TGTGCCAGCAGTGGGCAGCGGGGGGACCAAGAGACCCAGTACTTC. Filled out from reference TRBV28 and TRBJ2-5, the complete variable domain reads DVKVTQSSRYLVKRTGEKVFLECVQDMDHENMFWYRQDPGLGLRLIYFSYDVKMKEKGDIPEGYSVSREKKERFSLILESASTNQTSMYLCASSGQRGDQETQYFGPGTRLLVL.

The chain is built from TRBV7-9 and TRBJ2-7; 8 bases are shared with TRBD1. Germline-derived CDR1 and CDR2 are SEHNR and FQNEAQ (reference sequence). V dropped 5 bases and J dropped 5; count of bases not matched to a gene: 8. The CDR3 consists of 14 residues. In DNA form, the CDR3 reads TGTGCCAGCAGCCCGACAGGGGCAAGGCACGAGCAGTACTTC. Translating it yields CASSPTGARHEQYF.

The V and J genes are TRBV5-6 and TRBJ2-3; TRBD1 aligns across 10 bases. CDR3 length: 16 residues. The V gene end was trimmed by 4 bases and the J gene end by 2 bases; junction bases not matched to a gene: 7. Germline V CDR1 and CDR2: SGHDT, YYEEEE. The CDR3 protein is CASSMGQGTFTDTQYF. The CDR3 DNA follows: TGTGCCAGCAGCATGGGACAGGGGACCTTCACAGATACGCAGTATTTT.

In this sample, this clone turned up a few times. The chain couples TRBV29-1 to TRBJ2-7, with D tentatively TRBD2 (5 bases). CDR3 length: 13 residues. Germline CDR1 is SQVTM and CDR2 is ANQGSEA. V gave up 4 bases and J gave up 0 bases, with 10 bases separating them. CDR3 sequence reads: CSVVRDSSYEQYF. DNA of the CDR3: TGCAGCGTTGTGAGGGATTCCTCCTACGAGCAGTACTTC.

This rearrangement joins TRBV7-2 to TRBJ1-2, with a possible D match to TRBD1 (5 bases). Germline V gene sequence: CDR1 SGHTA, CDR2 FQGNSA. The CDR3 length is 14 residues. The V and J ends lost 1 base and 6 bases respectively, with 12 bases between them. CDR3 sequence reads: CASSLGAGLDGYTF. CDR3 coding DNA: TGTGCCAGCAGCTTAGGTGCAGGGTTGGATGGCTACACCTTC.

J is TRBJ1-4 and V is TRBV30, with 7 bases aligning to TRBD1. After removal of 2 bases from V and 11 bases from J, the junction contained 5 bases not matched to a gene. This CDR3 region has 12 residues. CDR1 GTSNPN and CDR2 SVGIG come from the germline V gene (reference sequence). CDR3 in DNA: TGTGCCTGGAGTCTAAAGGGACAGAAACTGTTTTTT. Protein product: CAWSLKGQKLFF.

The chain is built from TRBV29-1 and TRBJ1-2; 8 nucleotides align to TRBD1. Losses at the gene ends were 3 bases for V and 6 bases for J; bases not matched to a gene: 9. Germline lookup yields CDR1 SQVTM and CDR2 ANQGSEA. CDR3 size: 14 residues. CDR3 protein: CSVDVGTGNDGYTF. CDR3 DNA sequence: TGCAGCGTTGATGTAGGGACAGGAAACGATGGCTACACCTTC.

This clone has ten or more counts. This rearrangement joins TRBV10-3 to TRBJ2-1; 7 nucleotides align to TRBD2. Germline V gene lookup returns CDR1 ENHRY and CDR2 SYGVKD. With V trimmed by 0 bases and J by 5 bases, 7 bases remained unmatched. The CDR3 sequence is 16 residues long. This chain's CDR3 is CAISESAASGNNEQFF. In DNA, the CDR3 is TGTGCCATCAGTGAGTCGGCGGCTAGCGGTAACAATGAGCAGTTCTTC.

The CDR3 nucleotides read TGTGCCAGCAGTGACAACGGCCTAGGAGATACGCAGTATTTT. This sequence encodes CASSDNGLGDTQYF. The V call is TRBV2, the J call TRBJ2-3, with D unresolved. The CDR3 runs 14 residues. Trimming shortened V by 3 bases and J by 5 bases, and 12 bases separated the two germline ends. Germline CDR1 SNHLY, CDR2 FYNNEI. Together with reference TRBV2 and TRBJ2-3, the CDR3 gives the full variable domain: EPEVTQTPSHQVTQMGQEVILRCVPISNHLYFYWYRQILGQKVEFLVSFYNNEISEKSEIFDDQFSVERPDGSNFTLKIRSTKLEDSAMYFCASSDNGLGDTQYFGPGTRLTVL.

In DNA, the CDR3 is TGTGCCAGCAGTTTAATACCGGACAGGGTCTCACCCCTCCACTTT. Protein product: CASSLIPDRVSPLHF. The gene calls are TRBV27 and TRBJ1-6; 8 positions match TRBD1. The germline CDR1 and CDR2 sequences are MNHEY and SMNVEV (reference sequence). The CDR3 covers 15 residues. After removal of 2 bases from V and 10 bases from J, the junction contained 7 bases not matched to a gene.

The chain carries TRBV5-1 and TRBJ1-1; 9 nucleotides line up with TRBD1. Germline lookup yields CDR1 SGHRS and CDR2 YFSETQ. The junction had 2 bases not matched to a gene; V was cut back by 0 bases and J by 8 bases. The CDR3 length is 13 residues. This CDR3 reads CASSLGQGVEAFF. Here the CDR3 DNA reads TGCGCCAGCAGCTTGGGACAGGGGGTGGAAGCTTTCTTT.

V is TRBV10-3 and J is TRBJ1-2, with D possibly TRBD1 on 6 matching bases. The CDR3 contains 13 residues. CDR1 ENHRY and CDR2 SYGVKD come from the germline V gene. Deletions cut 0 bases from V and 11 bases from J, with 13 bases between. The CDR3 loop is CAISESWQDRYTF. The DNA of the CDR3 is TGTGCCATCAGTGAGTCTTGGCAGGACAGATACACCTTC.

This clone was detected a few times. The J gene is TRBJ2-5, the V gene TRBV9; TRBD1 aligns across 12 bases. The V gene end was trimmed by 2 bases and the J gene end by 5 bases; junction bases not matched to a gene: 7. CDR3 length: 16 residues. From germline, CDR1 is SGDLS and CDR2 YYNGEE. The CDR3 is CASSVGTGGARETQYF. In nucleotides, the CDR3 is TGTGCCAGCAGCGTGGGGACAGGGGGCGCGAGGGAGACCCAGTACTTC.

This rearrangement joins TRBV27 to TRBJ2-2; 13 bases are a match to TRBD2. Germline assignment: CDR1 MNHEY and CDR2 SMNVEV (reference sequence). V lost 0 bases and J lost 3; bases outside the gene matches: 7. This CDR3 has 19 residues. DNA of the CDR3: TGTGCCAGCAGTTTATCGGTGACTAGCGGGGGGTACTACACCGGGGAGCTGTTTTTT. Translated: CASSLSVTSGGYYTGELFF.

The rearrangement uses TRBV7-3 and TRBJ2-6, with 7 positions matching TRBD2. J gave up 0 bases and V 3 bases, and 11 bases lay outside the gene matches. This CDR3 is built from 19 residues. The germline V gene has CDR1 SGHTA and CDR2 FQGTGA. For the CDR3, the DNA is TGTGCCAGCAGCTTGGGCCCGGGGGGTAAAAGCTCTGGGGCCAACGTCCTGACTTTC. Its translation: CASSLGPGGKSSGANVLTF.

The chain has TRBV2 and TRBJ2-7; D remains unclear. Germline assignment: CDR1 SNHLY and CDR2 FYNNEI. Deletions cut 2 bases from V and 3 bases from J, with 5 bases between. This CDR3 region has 12 residues. CDR3 sequence: CASSEYSYEQYF. CDR3 nucleotides: TGTGCCAGCAGTGAATACAGCTACGAGCAGTACTTC.